What follows are 18 T cell receptor beta chains derived from one specimen sequenced in a study of shared clonotypes between healthy human individuals. Profiling relied on immunoSEQ multiplex PCR, and the TCRdb table lists in-frame clones only, not all of them. The sample records approximately 1.5 million clones, 98% being singletons. Input material: naive CD4+ T cells sorted from blood. Specified subset: CD45RA+ positively selected. These receptor sequences come from a young man in good health.

V usage is TRBV19 and J usage is TRBJ1-5; TRBD1 agrees at 7 bases. Germline V gene sequence: CDR1 LNHDA, CDR2 SQIVND (reference sequence). V was pared by 5 bases and J by 0 bases, with 22 bases of the junction left unmatched. The CDR3 totals 21 residues. The CDR3 here is CASSLPPQPGTEVYSNQPQHF. CDR3 in DNA: TGTGCCAGTAGTCTACCCCCTCAGCCCGGGACAGAAGTCTATAGCAATCAGCCCCAGCATTTT.

The chain carries TRBV6-1 and TRBJ2-1, with TRBD2 identical over 10 bases. CDR1 and CDR2 (germline): MNHNS, SASEGT. Trimming at V came to 8 bases and at J to 10 bases, leaving 8 bases not matched to a gene. The CDR3 loop spans 13 amino acids. DNA for the CDR3: TGTGCCAGCGGGCTAGCGGGGGCGAACGAGCAGTTCTTC. This codes for CASGLAGANEQFF.

The V and J genes are TRBV14 and TRBJ2-1; the D gene is possibly TRBD2 (5 bases). Germline values: CDR1 SGHDN, CDR2 FVKESK. Trimming took off 8 bases at V and 2 bases at J, with 10 bases between the two ends. The CDR3 totals 13 residues. CDR3 coding DNA: TGTGCCAGCCGGGATTATCCCTACAATGAGCAGTTCTTC. Protein sequence: CASRDYPYNEQFF.

The J gene is TRBJ2-5, the V gene TRBV15; 7 positions match TRBD1. With 1 base clipped from V and 3 bases from J, the junction kept 8 bases outside the gene matches. Germline V gene sequence: CDR1 LNHNV, CDR2 YYDKDF (reference sequence). This CDR3 comprises 16 residues. CDR3 region: CATSRAIGQVKETQYF. In DNA form, the CDR3 reads TGTGCCACCAGCAGAGCGATTGGACAGGTTAAAGAGACCCAGTACTTC.

Details on this clone: One end of the junction varies from germline; a read error may be responsible. This chain uses TRBV20-1 with TRBJ1-2, with D possibly matching TRBD1 (5 bases). The CDR3 is 11 amino acids. The V gene's germline CDR1 is DFQATT and CDR2 SNEGSKA (reference sequence). CDR3 amino acids: CSAQRFSRAPF. The CDR3 DNA reads as TGCAGTGCCCAAAGATTCAGCAGGGCGCCCTTC.

The chain employs TRBV7-9 and TRBJ1-1; D remains unclear. The V gene's germline CDR1 is SEHNR and CDR2 FQNEAQ (reference sequence). Trimming removed 5 bases at V and 6 bases at J, with 13 bases between. This CDR3 region has 13 residues. The CDR3 spells CASSRLGISEAFF. CDR3 nucleotides: TGTGCCAGCAGCCGGCTGGGGATTTCTGAAGCTTTCTTT.

In regard to this clone: This specimen includes other DNA sequences encoding the same CDR3. The chain joins TRBV7-7 to TRBJ2-3; no clear D gene. This CDR3 has 13 amino acids. From germline, CDR1 is SSHAT and CDR2 FNYEAQ (reference sequence). Trimming stripped 2 bases from V and 1 base from J, with 4 bases between. CDR3 in amino acids: CASSLTGTDTQYF. CDR3 DNA sequence: TGTGCCAGCAGCTTAACCGGCACAGATACGCAGTATTTT. The full variable domain, with the rest looked up from reference TRBV7-7 and TRBJ2-3, is GAGVSQSPRYKVTKRGQDVTLRCDPISSHATLYWYQQALGQGPEFLTYFNYEAQPDKSGLPSDRFSAERPEGSISTLTIQRTEQRDSAMYRCASSLTGTDTQYFGPGTRLTVL.

This chain joins TRBV6-6 and TRBJ1-5; no clear D gene. V lost 6 bases, J lost 5 bases, and 11 bases lay in between. Germline CDR1 reads MNHNY; CDR2 reads SVGAGI (reference sequence). The CDR3 consists of 13 residues. The DNA of the CDR3 is TGTGCCAGCAGCGACGGCGTGTATCAGCCCCAGCATTTT. It encodes CASSDGVYQPQHF.

V and J are TRBV7-3 and TRBJ2-1; D may correspond to TRBD1 or TRBD2 (5 bases each). The V gene's germline CDR1 is SGHTA and CDR2 FQGTGA. V was trimmed by 5 bases and J by 5 bases, leaving 10 bases between them. The CDR3 totals 13 residues. CDR3 DNA: TGTGCCAGCAGCCGAGGGGTAAACAATGAGCAGTTCTTC. This gives the protein CASSRGVNNEQFF.

V and J are TRBV5-1 and TRBJ2-1; 15 nucleotides match TRBD2. Germline CDR1 reads SGHRS; CDR2 reads YFSETQ. The junction had 6 bases not matched to a gene; V was cut back by 4 bases and J by 1 base. CDR3 length: 18 amino acids. Here the CDR3 DNA reads TGCGCCAGCAGCCCGGGACTAGCGGGAGGCCCATCCTACAATGAGCAGTTCTTC. Translation gives CASSPGLAGGPSYNEQFF.

This sequence joins TRBV6-5 and TRBJ2-7; 8 nucleotides match TRBD2. This CDR3 has 15 residues. Germline V gene sequence: CDR1 MNHEY, CDR2 SVGAGI. After removal of 2 bases from V and 1 base from J, the junction contained 4 bases not matched to a gene. The CDR3, as DNA: TGTGCCAGCAGTTACGGCGGGGGGCTTTCCTACGAGCAGTACTTC. This codes for CASSYGGGLSYEQYF.

The rearrangement uses TRBV6-1 and TRBJ1-4; 7 positions match TRBD1. Germline assignment: CDR1 MNHNS and CDR2 SASEGT. J was trimmed by 1 base and V by 7 bases; bases with no gene match: 6. The length of the CDR3 is 15 residues. The DNA of the CDR3 is TGTGCCAGCAAGGGAACAGGGGTAACTAATGAAAAACTGTTTTTT. This gives the protein CASKGTGVTNEKLFF.

Comment on this clone: The same CDR3 also results from other DNA sequences found in this sample. The chain carries TRBV6-1 and TRBJ1-1; weak D call: TRBD1 (6 bases). Trimming took off 6 bases at V and 2 bases at J, with 10 bases between the two ends. Germline loops: CDR1 MNHNS, CDR2 SASEGT. The CDR3 consists of 13 residues. This CDR3 is CASSSQGNTEAFF. In DNA, the CDR3 is TGTGCCAGCAGCTCACAGGGAAACACTGAAGCTTTCTTT.

The V and J genes are TRBV7-9 and TRBJ2-1, with no clear D. This CDR3 region has 12 residues. The germline V gene has CDR1 SEHNR and CDR2 FQNEAQ (reference sequence). CDR3: CVQRSRVDEQFF. CDR3 nucleotides: TGTGTGCAGCGAAGTAGGGTCGATGAGCAGTTCTTC.

This clone was recorded once. The rearrangement links TRBV11-2 to TRBJ2-7; 10 bases agree with TRBD2. Germline lookup yields CDR1 SGHAT and CDR2 FQNNGV. The CDR3 runs 15 residues. V shed 2 bases and J 1 base; nucleotides not matched to a gene: 2. DNA for the CDR3: TGTGCCAGCAGCTTAAGGACTAGCGGTTCCTACGAGCAGTACTTC. Translating it yields CASSLRTSGSYEQYF.

The chain couples TRBV5-6 to TRBJ2-3, with TRBD2 identical over 9 bases. CDR1 is SGHDT and CDR2 is YYEEEE in the germline V gene. V gave up 0 bases and J gave up 4 bases; unmatched junction bases: 6. The CDR3 is 16 amino acids. CDR3 region: CASSLAGGRASDTQYF. CDR3 sequence (DNA): TGTGCCAGCAGCTTGGCGGGCGGGAGGGCCTCAGATACGCAGTATTTT.

In this sample, this clone turned up once. The V call is TRBV28, the J call TRBJ1-5; D call uncertain. The ends were cut back, 4 bases at V and 11 bases at J, with 27 bases in the middle. CDR1 is MDHEN and CDR2 is SYDVKM in the germline V gene. The CDR3 contains 17 residues. In nucleotides, the CDR3 is TGTGCCAGCAGTTACCGAAAGCCGGGGTGGCGTGGAGAGACCCAGCATTTT. Encoded protein: CASSYRKPGWRGETQHF.

The genes are TRBV21-1 and TRBJ2-6; no DNA check was done on the table's D call, TRBD2. TRBV21-1 is recorded as a pseudogene. The CDR3 has 20 amino acids. CDR3 amino acids: CASSKAGGLAGGGGANVLTF. The CDR3 DNA reads as TGTGCCAGCAGCAAAGCAGGCGGACTAGCGGGAGGTGGTGGGGCCAACGTCCTGACTTTC.